The 25 T cell receptor beta chains listed next were all sequenced from one sample in a study of shared clonotypes between healthy human individuals. Repertoires were generated with immunoSEQ multiplex PCR, while TCRdb's copy carries only in-frame clones and drops some. The sample yields about 1 million clones, approximately 68% seen once. The source material was memory CD4+ T cells sorted from blood. Subset defined: CD45RA-negative fraction. Source of these receptors: a man aged 18 to 30 in good health.

This clone was detected once. The chain has TRBV7-9 and TRBJ2-5, with a weak D call TRBD2 (6 bases). The assigned J gene may be wrong: the sequence end matches TRBJ2-7 better. The CDR3 spans 15 residues. Germline CDR1 and CDR2: SEHNR and FQNEAQ (reference sequence). DNA for the CDR3: TGTGCCAGCAGCCCACCCCCCCCAGGGAGGTACGAGCAGTACTTC. This encodes CASSPPPPGRYEQYF.

This chain connects TRBV25-1 to TRBJ1-3, with a possible D match to TRBD1 (5 bases). The germline V gene encodes CDR1 MGHDK and CDR2 SYGVNS. Between the trimmed V and J ends, which lost 1 base and 2 bases, there was a span of 9 bases. This CDR3 contains 15 residues. CDR3 DNA sequence: TGTGCCAGCAGTGAATCCGGGGCGCCTGGAAACACCATATATTTT. Translation: CASSESGAPGNTIYF. Variable domain in full (rest from reference TRBV25-1 and TRBJ1-3): EADIYQTPRYLVIGTGKKITLECSQTMGHDKMYWYQQDPGMELHLIHYSYGVNSTEKGDLSSESTVSRIRTEHFPLTLESARPSHTSQYLCASSESGAPGNTIYFGEGSWLTVV.

This clone was seen more than once but under ten times. This chain links TRBV6-6 with TRBJ1-3; possibly TRBD1 for D (5 bases). V lost 6 bases and J lost 0, with 12 bases in between. The CDR3 runs 15 residues. Germline V CDR1 and CDR2: MNHNY, SVGAGI (reference sequence). DNA of the CDR3: TGTGCCAGCAGCCTCGGGGGGGGCTCTGGAAACACCATATATTTT. It is translated as CASSLGGGSGNTIYF.

The chain links TRBV11-2 to TRBJ1-3, with TRBD1 matching 9 bases. The V gene's germline CDR1 is SGHAT and CDR2 FQNNGV. Trimming at V came to 7 bases and at J to 0 bases, leaving 7 bases not matched to a gene. The CDR3 has 16 amino acids. CDR3 in DNA: TGTGCCAGCATAACTGGGACAGGGCACTCTGGAAACACCATATATTTT. It specifies CASITGTGHSGNTIYF.

This clone turned up a few times. This chain links TRBV30 with TRBJ1-5, with D hard to call. CDR3 size: 16 residues. Germline CDR1 GTSNPN, CDR2 SVGIG (reference sequence). V dropped 3 bases and J dropped 2 bases, with 17 bases sitting between them. Written as DNA, the CDR3 is TGTGCCTGGAGCGCCGGACGGGGAAAAGGCAATCAGCCCCAGCATTTT. This sequence encodes CAWSAGRGKGNQPQHF.

Only a few counts were recorded for this clone. This chain uses TRBV7-2 with TRBJ2-7; weak D call: TRBD2 (6 bases). The V and J ends lost 2 bases and 3 bases respectively, with 11 bases between them. CDR1 is SGHTA, CDR2 FQGNSA, per germline. CDR3 length: 14 amino acids. The CDR3 loop reads CASSLSLASYEQYF. CDR3 DNA sequence: TGTGCCAGCAGCTTAAGTCTAGCGAGCTACGAGCAGTACTTC.

This clone was seen at least ten times. The chain has TRBV27 and TRBJ1-2; D is possibly TRBD1 (5 bases). The CDR3 is made up of 14 amino acids. The V gene lost 5 bases and the J gene lost 5 bases, with 15 bases spanning the gap. Germline V gives CDR1 MNHEY, CDR2 SMNVEV (reference sequence). CDR3 nucleotides: TGTGCCAGCAGTACCCCCAGGGCCGGGTATGGCTACACCTTC. Translated: CASSTPRAGYGYTF.

The sample holds one count of this clone. CDR3 in DNA: TGTGCCAGCAGCCGTATGGGGGGACAGGGCGATGAGCAGTTCTTC. Its protein is CASSRMGGQGDEQFF. The V and J genes are TRBV7-3 and TRBJ2-1, with 9 bases lining up with TRBD1. The CDR3 extends over 15 amino acids. V shed 5 bases and J 8 bases; nucleotides not matched to a gene: 10. CDR1 SGHTA and CDR2 FQGTGA come from the germline V gene.

Many counts were recorded for this clone. The CDR3 nucleotides are TGTGCCAGCAGCCCTCATGGGAGGGGGGCGAACACCGGGGAGCTGTTTTTT. This translates into CASSPHGRGANTGELFF. The J gene is TRBJ2-2, the V gene TRBV7-9, with D tentatively TRBD2 (7 bases). CDR1 and CDR2 from the germline V gene are SEHNR and FQNEAQ (reference sequence). The CDR3 has 17 residues. V lost 5 bases to trimming and J lost 0 bases, with 16 bases between them.

This clone has just a few counts. The chain uses TRBV7-8 and TRBJ2-7; 7 bases match TRBD1. Germline trimming cut 3 bases from V and 4 bases from J; bases unmatched to any gene: 15. The CDR3 has 17 amino acids. Per the germline V gene, CDR1 is SGHVS and CDR2 is FQNEAQ. The CDR3 protein is CASSFSPRQGQAYEQYF. Written as DNA, the CDR3 is TGTGCCAGCAGCTTCAGCCCCCGACAGGGACAAGCATACGAGCAGTACTTC.

In nucleotides, the CDR3 is TGTGCCAGCGGAGCGGCACGGGCAACTAATGAAAAACTGTTTTTT. Its translation is CASGAARATNEKLFF. The V and J genes are TRBV7-2 and TRBJ1-4, with D unclear. V lost 8 bases and J lost 0, with 13 bases in between. Germline loops: CDR1 SGHTA, CDR2 FQGNSA. This CDR3 comprises 15 residues. The full variable domain, in which reference TRBV7-2 and TRBJ1-4 provide the parts outside the CDR3, is GAGVSQSPSNKVTEKGKDVELRCDPISGHTALYWYRQSLGQGLEFLIYFQGNSAPDKSGLPSDRFSAERTGGSVSTLTIQRTQQEDSAVYLCASGAARATNEKLFFGSGTQLSVL.

This chain joins TRBV7-2 and TRBJ2-5; 10 bases agree with TRBD2. The J segment lost 2 bases and the V segment lost 5 bases, leaving 5 bases of the junction unmatched. Germline assignment: CDR1 SGHTA and CDR2 FQGNSA. The CDR3 has 15 amino acids. CDR3 loop: CASSPRTSGQETQYF. In DNA, the CDR3 is TGTGCCAGCAGCCCCCGGACTAGCGGACAAGAGACCCAGTACTTC.

The chain uses TRBV30 and TRBJ2-1; no clear D. V was trimmed by 2 bases and J by 5 bases, leaving 16 bases between them. The CDR3 loop spans 15 amino acids. Germline V CDR1 and CDR2: GTSNPN, SVGIG (reference sequence). The CDR3 is CAWSIRALWDNEQFF. CDR3 nucleotides: TGTGCCTGGAGTATACGGGCCCTTTGGGACAATGAGCAGTTCTTC.

The chain has TRBV28 and TRBJ2-2; a possible D gene is TRBD2 (6 bases). Trimming shortened V by 7 bases and J by 1 base, and 13 bases separated the two germline ends. The CDR3 totals 15 residues. Germline loops: CDR1 MDHEN, CDR2 SYDVKM. The CDR3 region has the DNA TGTGCCAGCATTGGAGGGGACTTGAACACCGGGGAGCTGTTTTTT. This codes for CASIGGDLNTGELFF. Using reference TRBV28 and TRBJ2-2 for the parts outside the CDR3, the full variable domain is DVKVTQSSRYLVKRTGEKVFLECVQDMDHENMFWYRQDPGLGLRLIYFSYDVKMKEKGDIPEGYSVSREKKERFSLILESASTNQTSMYLCASIGGDLNTGELFFGEGSRLTVL.

The CDR3 DNA reads TGTGCCAGCAGCACGGGACTGGTCACAGATACGCAGTATTTT. Translating it yields CASSTGLVTDTQYF. The J gene is TRBJ2-3, the V gene TRBV7-2; a possible D gene is TRBD2 (6 bases). The V end lost 5 bases, the J end lost 2 bases, and 11 bases lay between the germline ends. CDR1 is SGHTA and CDR2 is FQGNSA in the germline V gene. The CDR3 runs 14 residues.

The rearrangement links TRBV4-2 to TRBJ1-3, with TRBD1 matching 7 bases. The germline gives CDR1 LGHNA, CDR2 YNFKEQ. The junction had 2 bases not matched to a gene; V was cut back by 0 bases and J by 3 bases. The CDR3 runs 15 residues. CDR3 sequence reads: CASSQDDRDGNTIYF. CDR3 nucleotides: TGTGCCAGCAGCCAAGACGACAGGGATGGAAACACCATATATTTT.

The chain recombines TRBV5-1 with TRBJ1-2, with D possibly TRBD1 on 5 matching bases. The length of the CDR3 is 12 residues. Germline CDR1 reads SGHRS; CDR2 reads YFSETQ. V was cut by 4 bases and J by 10 bases, with 14 bases left in between. The CDR3 region is CASSPPTDSYTF. CDR3 sequence (DNA): TGCGCCAGCAGCCCACCGACAGATTCCTACACCTTC. The full variable domain, rest sourced from reference TRBV5-1 and TRBJ1-2, is KAGVTQTPRYLIKTRGQQVTLSCSPISGHRSVSWYQQTPGQGLQFLFEYFSETQRNKGNFPGRFSGRQFSNSRSEMNVSTLELGDSALYLCASSPPTDSYTFGSGTRLTVV.

For this clone: The sample carries other DNA sequences with the same CDR3. The chain couples TRBV18 to TRBJ1-1; 7 bases agree with TRBD1. Trimming cost V 6 bases and J 0 bases; bases outside gene matches: 7. The CDR3 spans 15 residues. CDR1 is KGHSH and CDR2 is LQKENI in the germline V gene. The CDR3 DNA reads TGTGCCAGCTCGCCGGGACAGCTCATGAACACTGAAGCTTTCTTT. It translates to CASSPGQLMNTEAFF. The variable domain in full, completed from reference TRBV18 and TRBJ1-1, reads NAGVMQNPRHLVRRRGQEARLRCSPMKGHSHVYWYRQLPEEGLKFMVYLQKENIIDESGMPKERFSAEFPKEGPSILRIQQVVRGDSAAYFCASSPGQLMNTEAFFGQGTRLTVV.

Only one count was recorded for this clone. V and J are TRBV7-2 and TRBJ2-7; D is perhaps TRBD1 (6 bases). Germline-derived CDR1 and CDR2 are SGHTA and FQGNSA. There are 14 residues in the CDR3. V was trimmed by 5 bases and J by 3 bases, leaving 14 bases between them. CDR3: CASSRPGHFYEQYF. DNA for the CDR3: TGTGCCAGCAGCCGGCCGGGACATTTCTACGAGCAGTACTTC.

The count of this clone is one. The chain recombines TRBV11-2 with TRBJ2-7; a weak D match, TRBD1 (5 bases). V was trimmed by 1 base and J by 3 bases, leaving 16 bases between them. The CDR3 contains 16 residues. CDR1 SGHAT and CDR2 FQNNGV come from the germline V gene. CDR3 region: CASSLGHPRADYEQYF. In nucleotides, the CDR3 is TGTGCCAGCAGCTTAGGACATCCCAGGGCCGACTACGAGCAGTACTTC.

CDR3 in amino acids: CASSFQGANTEAFF. The CDR3 bases are TGTGCCAGCAGCTTTCAGGGGGCGAACACTGAAGCTTTCTTT. J is TRBJ1-1 and V is TRBV7-2; 8 bases fit TRBD1. Germline V gene data show CDR1 as SGHTA and CDR2 as FQGNSA. The ends lost 3 bases at V and 1 base at J; junction bases unmatched: 1. The CDR3 is 14 amino acids.

This clone came up a few times. The chain combines TRBV5-1 with TRBJ1-4; 7 nucleotides agree with TRBD1. The CDR3 is 14 residues long. Germline values: CDR1 SGHRS, CDR2 YFSETQ. V was clipped by 4 bases and J by 4 bases; unmatched bases: 4. CDR3 coding DNA: TGCGCCAGCAGCAAGGACAGGCTTAATGAAAAACTGTTTTTT. Translating it yields CASSKDRLNEKLFF.

The rearrangement uses TRBV15 and TRBJ1-5; D not certain. The CDR3 spans 17 residues. V lost 1 base to trimming and J lost 1 base, with 14 bases between them. CDR1 and CDR2 (germline): LNHNV, YYDKDF (reference sequence). CDR3 in amino acids: CATSRGKDFNSNQPQHF. DNA of the CDR3: TGTGCCACCAGCAGAGGGAAGGATTTTAACAGCAATCAGCCCCAGCATTTT.

CDR3 DNA sequence: TGTGCCAGCAGCCGGACTAGCGGGAGTTCCTACGAGCAGTACTTC. It encodes CASSRTSGSSYEQYF. The chain carries TRBV5-5 and TRBJ2-7; the match to TRBD2 covers 13 bases. The CDR3 has 15 residues. The J segment lost 1 base and the V segment lost 4 bases, leaving 2 bases of the junction unmatched. CDR1 and CDR2 (germline): SGHKS, YYEKEE (reference sequence).

This chain joins TRBV10-2 and TRBJ1-5, with TRBD1 as a possible D gene (5 bases). Germline V CDR1 and CDR2: WSHSY, SAAADI. The CDR3 extends over 13 amino acids. V gave up 6 bases and J gave up 9 bases, with 15 bases separating them. The CDR3 sequence is CASSRDRGGPQHF. The CDR3 DNA sequence: TGCGCCAGCAGCCGGGACCGCGGAGGGCCCCAGCATTTT.